These 21 T cell receptor beta chains were all obtained from the same sample, sequenced in a study of blood T cells in healthy people across ages. The authors ran a second PCR of roughly 6 to 12 cycles using a sample-barcoded 5' primer and a J-beta primer mix. TCRdb re-called the 5' RACE reads through MiXCR, storing one row per CDR3 protein. The data contain approximately 1.5 million distinct CDR3 sequences, roughly two fifths of them singletons. Sample: blood. Receptors were obtained from a woman in her late teens or twenties in good health.

The CDR3 DNA is TGTGCCAGCACCCTGACAGGTGGGGACATTCAGTACTTC. Protein: CASTLTGGDIQYF. V and J are TRBV12-3 or TRBV12-4 and TRBJ2-4; D is perhaps TRBD1 (6 bases). Trimming removed 7 bases at V and 8 bases at J, with 15 bases between. The CDR3 extends over 13 amino acids.

V and J are TRBV12-3 or TRBV12-4 and TRBJ2-1, with D uncertain. V lost 6 bases and J 0 bases, leaving 12 bases between the germline ends. This CDR3 has 15 amino acids. The CDR3 nucleotides are TGTGCCAGCAGGCAATGGGCAAGCTCCTACAATGAGCAGTTCTTC. Its translation: CASRQWASSYNEQFF.

J is TRBJ2-7 and V is TRBV20-1; 7 bases are shared with TRBD1. The ends lost 0 bases at V and 0 bases at J; junction bases unmatched: 5. The CDR3 extends over 15 amino acids. Germline CDR1 and CDR2: DFQATT and SNEGSKA (reference sequence). The CDR3 nucleotides are TGCAGTGCTAGAGATCGCGACAGGGTCTCCTACGAGCAGTACTTC. It yields the protein CSARDRDRVSYEQYF.

This chain connects TRBV6-5 to TRBJ2-5; 9 bases map to TRBD1. Trimming took 6 bases from V and 1 from J; bases not matched to a gene: 6. CDR1 and CDR2 (germline): MNHEY, SVGAGI. The CDR3 has 15 amino acids. The DNA of the CDR3 is TGTGCCAGCAGCTCGGACAGGGGCACCCAAGAGACCCAGTACTTC. This gives the protein CASSSDRGTQETQYF.

J is TRBJ2-1 and V is TRBV12-3 or TRBV12-4; D gene uncertain. Trimming shortened V by 3 bases and J by 7 bases, and 10 bases separated the two germline ends. This CDR3 comprises 13 residues. CDR3 region: CASSFLDENEQFF. CDR3 DNA sequence: TGTGCCAGCAGTTTCCTGGACGAGAATGAGCAGTTCTTC.

This clonotype turned up a few times. J is TRBJ2-7 and V is TRBV9; D uncertain. CDR3 length equals 13 residues. Germline V gene lookup returns CDR1 SGDLS and CDR2 YYNGEE. V lost 0 bases, J lost 3 bases, and 7 bases lay in between. The DNA of the CDR3 is TGTGCCAGCAGCGTAGGGGCAGTCTACGAGCAGTACTTC. Translation: CASSVGAVYEQYF. Full variable domain (rest looked up from reference TRBV9 and TRBJ2-7): DSGVTQTPKHLITATGQRVTLRCSPRSGDLSVYWYQQSLDQGLQFLIQYYNGEERAKGNILERFSAQQFPDLHSELNLSSLELGDSALYFCASSVGAVYEQYFGPGTRLTVT.

As DNA, the CDR3 is TGTGCCAGCAGTTACGCCCTAGCGGGAGATCATGAGTATTTT. This sequence encodes CASSYALAGDHEYF. V gene TRBV6-5 combines with J gene TRBJ2-3; 10 positions match TRBD2. V trimming: 2 bases; J trimming: 13 bases; junction bases outside the gene matches: 9. The CDR3 is 14 amino acids. The V gene's germline CDR1 is MNHEY and CDR2 SVGAGI.

The chain combines TRBV4-3 with TRBJ1-6, with 7 nucleotides matching TRBD1. Germline CDR1 is LGHNA and CDR2 is YSLEER. This CDR3 comprises 15 residues. Losses at the gene ends were 0 bases for V and 6 bases for J; bases not matched to a gene: 2. The CDR3 loop is CASSQEAGGNSPLHF. The CDR3 DNA is TGCGCCAGCAGCCAAGAGGCAGGGGGTAATTCACCCCTCCACTTT.

This clonotype was seen a single time. The junction does not match germline at one end; this may be a read error. The rearrangement links TRBV15 to TRBJ1-2, with D hard to call. The CDR3 length is 17 residues. Germline CDR1 is LNHNV and CDR2 is YYDKDF (reference sequence). CDR3 sequence reads: CVTSRVSRPTSNYGYTF. CDR3 bases: TGTGTCACCAGCAGAGTAAGCAGGCCGACCTCTAACTATGGCTACACCTTC.

J is TRBJ2-5 and V is TRBV25-1; D possibly corresponds to TRBD2 (5 bases). The CDR3 is made up of 16 amino acids. Germline lookup yields CDR1 MGHDK and CDR2 SYGVNS. Trimming left V 2 bases short and J 5 bases short, with 18 bases between. Here the CDR3 reads CASSELPGSVGETQYF. The CDR3 coding sequence is TGTGCCAGCAGTGAACTTCCGGGGTCAGTAGGGGAGACCCAGTACTTC.

Turning to this clonotype: One end of the junction fails to match germline, which may point to a read error. The rearrangement uses TRBV4-3 and TRBJ2-1; 10 positions agree with TRBD2. The CDR3 is made up of 16 amino acids. CDR1 is LGHNA, CDR2 YSLEER, per germline. CDR3 coding DNA: TGCGCCAGCTGCCAAGATTACGGACTAGCGGAGTCTTGGCAGTTCTTC. Translation gives CASCQDYGLAESWQFF.

This clonotype was seen a handful of times. The chain links TRBV3-1 to TRBJ1-4; D is unresolved. The V and J ends lost 10 bases and 8 bases respectively, with 14 bases between them. Per germline, CDR1 LGHDT and CDR2 YNNKEL (reference sequence). The CDR3 has 12 residues. The DNA of the CDR3 is TGTGCCACCGGACGGGTTGGGGAAAAACTGTTTTTT. Translation: CATGRVGEKLFF.

The rearrangement joins TRBV4-1 to TRBJ1-1; 8 bases fit TRBD1. The trim removed 1 base at V and 5 bases at J, leaving 6 bases unmatched. Germline CDR1 is MGHRA and CDR2 is YSYEKL. CDR3 length: 15 amino acids. The CDR3 sequence is CASSQVGRGHTEAFF. The CDR3 nucleotides are TGCGCCAGCAGCCAAGTAGGCAGGGGGCATACTGAAGCTTTCTTT.

CDR3 coding DNA: TGTGCCAGCAGAGGAGGACTGACAGATACGCAGTATTTT. The encoded protein is CASRGGLTDTQYF. The chain is built from TRBV11-2 and TRBJ2-3; possible D gene TRBD2, 5 bases. V was trimmed by 6 bases and J by 3 bases, leaving 10 bases between them. CDR1 is SGHAT, CDR2 FQNNGV, per germline. This CDR3 has 13 amino acids.

This clonotype came up a few times. This chain connects TRBV14 to TRBJ2-1, with a weak D call TRBD1 (5 bases). The length of the CDR3 is 14 residues. Looked up from germline, CDR1 is SGHDN and CDR2 is FVKESK. The V end was cut by 4 bases, the J end by 4 bases, with 11 bases between. The CDR3 DNA is TGTGCCAGCAGCCTGAGACAGAAATACAATGAGCAGTTCTTC. Amino acids: CASSLRQKYNEQFF.

The chain uses TRBV2 and TRBJ2-4; D unresolved. The DNA end is more similar to TRBJ2-7, so the J call may be wrong. The CDR3 length is 12 residues. Germline V gene lookup returns CDR1 SNHLY and CDR2 FYNNEI. The CDR3: CASKKETYEQYF. In DNA, the CDR3 is TGTGCCAGCAAAAAGGAAACCTACGAGCAGTACTTC.

V usage is TRBV11-2 and J usage is TRBJ1-1; 9 bases align to TRBD1. Germline CDR1 SGHAT, CDR2 FQNNGV. V trimming: 5 bases; J trimming: 3 bases; junction bases outside the gene matches: 7. This CDR3 is 15 amino acids long. The CDR3 nucleotides are TGTGCCAGCAGCCTCTCACAGGGGGCTCACACTGAAGCTTTCTTT. As protein: CASSLSQGAHTEAFF.

A few counts support this clonotype. The chain is built from TRBV7-2 and TRBJ2-3; D is undetermined. Germline-derived CDR1 and CDR2 are SGHTA and FQGNSA. There are 13 residues in the CDR3. V was cut by 3 bases and J by 6 bases, with 10 bases left in between. The CDR3 loop is CASSFLNLDTQYF. The CDR3 bases are TGTGCCAGCAGCTTTCTCAACCTGGATACGCAGTATTTT.

This clonotype has just one count. The gene calls are TRBV7-2 and TRBJ1-4, with TRBD1 matching 7 bases. Per germline, CDR1 SGHTA and CDR2 FQGNSA. This CDR3 region has 16 residues. V lost 5 bases and J lost 7; bases outside the gene matches: 13. CDR3 nucleotide sequence: TGTGCCAGCAGCAAGGGACAGTCAGGGGTTGGTGAAAAACTGTTTTTT. Translated: CASSKGQSGVGEKLFF.

This clonotype was observed once. The rearrangement joins TRBV12-3 or TRBV12-4 to TRBJ2-1; D not resolved. The end of the DNA fits TRBJ2-7 better, so the J call may be wrong. This CDR3 contains 17 residues. The CDR3: CASSSDDVPGSYNEQYF. CDR3 nucleotides: TGTGCCAGCAGTTCTGACGATGTCCCCGGCTCCTACAATGAGCAGTACTTC.

This clonotype was found a few times. The V gene is TRBV7-9, the J gene TRBJ2-1; 13 nucleotides align to TRBD2. Germline values: CDR1 SEHNR, CDR2 FQNEAQ (reference sequence). The CDR3 length is 18 residues. J was trimmed by 0 bases and V by 3 bases; bases with no gene match: 5. The CDR3: CASSFRTSGGGSYNEQFF. The CDR3 region has the DNA TGTGCCAGCAGCTTTCGGACTAGCGGGGGTGGCTCCTACAATGAGCAGTTCTTC. Filled out from reference TRBV7-9 and TRBJ2-1, the complete variable domain reads DTGVSQNPRHKITKRGQNVTFRCDPISEHNRLYWYRQTLGQGPEFLTYFQNEAQLEKSRLLSDRFSAERPKGSFSTLEIQRTEQGDSAMYLCASSFRTSGGGSYNEQFFGPGTRLTVL.